The 8 T cell receptor beta chains given below trace back to one sample, sequenced in a study of blood T cell repertoires in COVID-19. Some clones are missing from TCRdb's copy, which holds only in-frame ones; the method was immunoSEQ multiplex PCR. Among over 130,000 clones listed, approximately 80% were seen once. The material sequenced was PBMCs or T cells enriched from blood (not recorded which). The receptor set was obtained from a young woman who had been exposed to COVID-19.

The V and J genes are TRBV28 and TRBJ1-1; D possibly corresponds to TRBD1 (5 bases). V lost 10 bases, J lost 8 bases, and 17 bases lay in between. There are 12 residues in the CDR3. CDR1 and CDR2 (germline): MDHEN, SYDVKM. CDR3 protein: CATVLGGSEAFF. Written as DNA, the CDR3 is TGTGCCACCGTTCTTGGGGGGTCCGAAGCTTTCTTT.

V is TRBV5-4 and J is TRBJ1-2, with 9 positions matching TRBD1. V trimming: 4 bases; J trimming: 8 bases; junction bases outside the gene matches: 3. Germline values: CDR1 SGHNT, CDR2 YYREEE (reference sequence). CDR3 length: 12 amino acids. For the CDR3, the DNA is TGTGCCAGCAGCCGGGACAGGGCCGGCTACACCTTC. This gives the protein CASSRDRAGYTF.

This rearrangement joins TRBV28 to TRBJ2-1, with 8 nucleotides matching TRBD1. The junction had 5 bases not matched to a gene; V was cut back by 2 bases and J by 2 bases. The CDR3 has 16 amino acids. Germline CDR1 is MDHEN and CDR2 is SYDVKM. The CDR3 spells CASSLRGTGTYNEQFF. The CDR3 DNA is TGTGCCAGCAGTTTAAGAGGGACAGGTACCTACAATGAGCAGTTCTTC.

The V and J genes are TRBV7-2 and TRBJ2-1; TRBD2 might be the D (6 bases). CDR1 is SGHTA, CDR2 FQGNSA, per germline. The CDR3 sequence is 15 residues long. V was cut by 1 base and J by 2 bases, with 9 bases left in between. The CDR3 nucleotides read TGTGCCAGCAGCTTAGGGGGGGTTACCTACAATGAGCAGTTCTTC. This codes for CASSLGGVTYNEQFF.

The CDR3, as DNA: TGTGCCAGCAGCGTAGGGGGTCAGGGGGCTGCTGAAGCTTTCTTT. It codes for CASSVGGQGAAEAFF. This sequence joins TRBV9 and TRBJ1-1; 8 bases are shared with TRBD1. The V segment lost 0 bases and the J segment 6 bases; nucleotides outside the gene matches: 7. The CDR3 runs 15 residues. Germline CDR1 and CDR2: SGDLS and YYNGEE.

The chain couples TRBV28 to TRBJ2-4, with D maybe TRBD1 (5 bases). CDR1 and CDR2 (germline): MDHEN, SYDVKM. The CDR3 consists of 15 residues. Trimming pared 2 bases from V and 0 bases from J, leaving 8 bases between. The CDR3 here is CASSLPGQAKNIQYF. The DNA of the CDR3 is TGTGCCAGCAGTTTACCTGGACAAGCCAAAAACATTCAGTACTTC.

V and J are TRBV6-4 and TRBJ1-6, with D unclear. CDR1 is MRHNA, CDR2 SNTAGT, per germline. Trimming stripped 9 bases from V and 2 bases from J, with 8 bases between. This CDR3 is built from 13 residues. The CDR3 here is CASRETYNSPLHF. The CDR3 nucleotides read TGTGCCAGTAGGGAGACCTATAATTCACCCCTCCACTTT.

The rearrangement links TRBV19 to TRBJ1-5; D not resolved. V gave up 5 bases and J gave up 3 bases, with 8 bases separating them. CDR1 and CDR2 from the germline V gene are LNHDA and SQIVND (reference sequence). The CDR3 sequence is 13 residues long. The CDR3 is CASSSAINQPQHF. The CDR3 DNA reads as TGTGCCAGTAGTTCAGCGATCAATCAGCCCCAGCATTTT.